This T cell receptor beta chain was recorded in a study of response to subunit inactivated influenza vaccine. The ends were cut back, 0 bases at V and 2 bases at J, with 12 bases in the middle. The CDR3 has 16 residues. Germline lookup yields CDR1 MNHEY and CDR2 SVGEGT. This clonotype came up a few times. The target antigen is unknown. Study results and caveats: Only a handful of new T cells, the authors suggested, are recruited with each seasonal influenza vaccination.

TCRdb analysed the RT-PCR reads with MiXCR anew, one entry per CDR3 protein. The profile shows hundreds of thousands of distinct CDR3 sequences, 22% of them singletons. This material consisted of PBMCs from blood, taken roughly 20 months after vaccination. This chain uses TRBV6-2 or TRBV6-3 with TRBJ2-3; D unresolved. This clonotype originated in a man between 50 and 70 years old who received an inactivated influenza vaccine. CDR3 DNA sequence: TGTGCCAGCAGTTACTCCGCCCGATTCCCCACAGATACGCAGTATTTT. It specifies CASSYSARFPTDTQYF.